The clone carrying this TCR beta chain has a count of ten or more. A much bigger clone sits one base away, suggesting this may be a read error. The germline CDR1 and CDR2 sequences are MNHEY and SVGAGI. This CDR3 has 14 amino acids. TCRdb recomputed calls from the multiplex PCR reads with MiXCR, one row per CDR3 protein. The sample has more than 50,000 distinct CDR3 sequences, approximately 57% seen once; the top ten hold roughly a fifth. The sample belongs to a study of breast tumors, draining lymph nodes, adjacent tissues. Material: breast tumor tissue. V usage is TRBV6-5 and J usage is TRBJ1-5; 8 nucleotides align to TRBD1. The origin of this receptor is a female donor with breast cancer. Some clones in this sample may be carry-over from other donors' samples. CDR3 residues: CASSHSGQGQPQHF. In DNA form, the CDR3 reads TGTGCCAGCAGTCACTCAGGACAGGGACAGCCCCAGCATTTT.